This is a list of T cell receptor beta chains from one sample in a study of blood T cell repertoires in COVID-19. The table came from immunoSEQ multiplex PCR; TCRdb's copy has only in-frame clones and leaves some out. This sample yields 450,000 or so clones, of which around 90% are seen a single time; roughly 0.87% belongs to the top ten. Sequencing input: peripheral blood. These receptors were obtained from a young man with COVID-19, enrolled during active disease. Both conserved end residues are part of each CDR3. The D gene is left open where the match is weak. Clone size is shown for a subset of rows, as once, few, many or a class of expanded clone.

d_call j_call v_call clone_size cdr3_nt cdr3_aa
- TRBJ1-1 TRBV6-5 - TGTGCCAGCAGCGGATCGTTGGGCGCTTTCTTT CASSGSLGAFF
- TRBJ1-4 TRBV19 - TGTGCCAGTAGTATCGATAACCTAAATGAAAAACTGTTTTTT CASSIDNLNEKLFF
- TRBJ1-2 TRBV28 - TGTGCCAGCAGTTTACCCTTCTATGGCTACACCTTC CASSLPFYGYTF
- TRBJ2-3 TRBV9 - TGTGCCAGCAGCGTAGTCCCTCCAGATACGCAGTATTTT CASSVVPPDTQYF
- TRBJ1-2 TRBV18 - TGTGCCAGCTCACCACCAGGGGCGGATGGCTACACCTTC CASSPPGADGYTF
- TRBJ1-2 TRBV10-3 - TGTGCCATCAGTGATGGGACATTCGGCTACACCTTC CAISDGTFGYTF
- TRBJ2-1 TRBV24-1 - TGTGCCACCAGTGATTCGGACTACCCCTACAATGAGCAGTTCTTC CATSDSDYPYNEQFF
- TRBJ1-3 TRBV5-6 few TGTGCCAGCAGCTTGTTAGTAGGTCCCCCGAGCGTCTCTGGAAACACCATATATTTT CASSLLVGPPSVSGNTIYF
- TRBJ2-3 TRBV5-8 - TGTGCCAGCAGCTTGGGCGTGCGCGGTGTCACAGATACGCAGTATTTT CASSLGVRGVTDTQYF
TRBD2 TRBJ2-4 TRBV6-5 - TGTGCCACGGGGACTAGCGGGTACAAAAACATTCAGTACTTC CATGTSGYKNIQYF
TRBD2 TRBJ2-2 TRBV11-3 few TGTGCCAGCAGCCCGGGACTAGCGGGAAGGGTCGGGGAGCTGTTTTTT CASSPGLAGRVGELFF
- TRBJ2-3 TRBV9 - TGTGCCAGCAGCGTAGTTGAAATAGCTGGCACAGATACGCAGTATTTT CASSVVEIAGTDTQYF
TRBD2 TRBJ2-3 TRBV5-4 - TGTGCCAGCAGCTATAGCGGGGCGGGAGATACGCAGTATTTT CASSYSGAGDTQYF
- TRBJ2-2 TRBV3-1/TRBV3-2 - TGTGCCAGCAGCCAACTTTTATCCGGGGAGCTGTTTTTT CASSQLLSGELFF
- TRBJ1-5 TRBV19 - TGTGCCAGCGCTTGGGGGGGGAGAAGCAATCAGCCCCAGCATTTT CASAWGGRSNQPQHF
- TRBJ2-1 TRBV24-1 once TGTGCCACCAGTGATCTGTATGAGCAGTTCTTC CATSDLYEQFF
- TRBJ2-7 TRBV6-2/TRBV6-3 - TGTGCCAGCAGTTTGGGAGGAGCTACGGGGCAGTACTTC CASSLGGATGQYF
TRBD1 TRBJ1-3 TRBV5-1 - TGCGCCAGCAGCTTGTCCCAGGGGGCAACTGGAAACACCATATATTTT CASSLSQGATGNTIYF
TRBD2 TRBJ2-7 TRBV11-3 - TGTGCCAGCAGCTTAAATCCTAGCGGGGCCTTTCCTGTCGAGCAGTACTTC CASSLNPSGAFPVEQYF
TRBD2 TRBJ2-7 TRBV28 - TGTGCCACCCTAGCGGGAAATTACGAGCAGTACTTC CATLAGNYEQYF
TRBD2 TRBJ2-1 TRBV9 - TGTGCCAGCGGGAATAGCGGGACCTCTGAGCAGTTCTTC CASGNSGTSEQFF
TRBD2 TRBJ2-3 TRBV5-1 - TGCGCCAGCAGCTTGGTTTTGGCGGGAGGGACAGATACGCAGTATTTT CASSLVLAGGTDTQYF
TRBD1 TRBJ1-6 TRBV5-1 - TGCGCCAGCAGCTTACTTAAGGGGGCAGATTCACCCCTCCACTTT CASSLLKGADSPLHF
TRBD1 TRBJ1-6 TRBV27 few TGTGCCAGCAGACAGGGGGCGGGGGATAATTCACCCCTCCACTTT CASRQGAGDNSPLHF
TRBD2 TRBJ2-1 TRBV19 - TGTGCCAGTAGCTTGGTTTGGGGGGGTCGGCAGTTCTTC CASSLVWGGRQFF
TRBD1 TRBJ1-1 TRBV6-5 - TGTGCCAGCAGTCAGACAGGGGAAGCTTTCTTT CASSQTGEAFF
- TRBJ2-7 TRBV5-1 once TGCGCCAGCAGCTTGGAACCTCCGGACGGGAACGAGCAGTACTTC CASSLEPPDGNEQYF
- TRBJ2-1 TRBV24-1 few TGTGCCACCAGTGACCTCTCGTTTGGGGGGAACAATGAGCAGTTCTTC CATSDLSFGGNNEQFF
TRBD1 TRBJ1-2 TRBV19 once TGTGCCAGTAGTATCGCCACAGGGGCCCCTCGCACCTTC CASSIATGAPRTF
TRBD1 TRBJ2-7 TRBV24-1 - TGTGCCACCAGTCGTCGACAGGGATACAATTCCTACGAGCAGTACTTC CATSRRQGYNSYEQYF
- TRBJ1-6 TRBV7-8 once TGTGCCAGCAGCTTAGCGGAGGGCCCTTCTTGGGATTCACCCCTCCACTTT CASSLAEGPSWDSPLHF
- TRBJ2-1 TRBV27 - TGTGCCAGCAGTCCCACCCAGGTCCCTAGCAGATACAATGAGCAGTTCTTC CASSPTQVPSRYNEQFF
- TRBJ1-3 TRBV9 - TGTGCCGGAGGACGGTCCGGAAACACCATATATTTT CAGGRSGNTIYF
- TRBJ2-1 TRBV6-1 - TGTGCCAGCAGTGAATACGAACCCGGTAGTTCCTACAATGAGCAGTTCTTC CASSEYEPGSSYNEQFF
- TRBJ1-1 TRBV12-3/TRBV12-4 - TGTGCCAGCAGGCCCCTAAGGGGCACTGAAGCTTTCTTT CASRPLRGTEAFF
TRBD2 TRBJ2-5 TRBV15 once TGTGCCACCAGCAGAGATTCAAGCGGGGGGAGGGCCCAGTACTTC CATSRDSSGGRAQYF
TRBD1 TRBJ1-2 TRBV28 - TGTGCCAGCAGTCCCGGGACAGCATCCTCAGAGTGGGGCTACACCTTC CASSPGTASSEWGYTF